Many counts were recorded for the clone carrying this TCR beta chain. Template material for amplifying TCR beta CDR3 regions consisted of RNA transcripts. First-round RT-PCR targeting the TCR CDR3 was performed with the HTBI primer set. In TCRdb, the multiplex PCR reads were re-called with MiXCR into one record per CDR3 protein. This sample has hundreds of thousands of distinct CDR3 sequences, with 14% to 15% found just once. There are 14 residues in the CDR3. V gave up 6 bases and J gave up 0 bases, with 11 bases separating them. The germline V gene encodes CDR1 SGHAT and CDR2 FQNNGV. The data stem from a study of T cells in Graves' hyperthyroidism and ophthalmopathy.

The sequenced material came from blood. The V and J genes are TRBV11-2 and TRBJ1-1, with D possibly matching TRBD1 (5 bases). The sequence was obtained from a woman between 40 and 50 years old with Graves' ophthalmopathy. The CDR3 nucleotides are TGTGCCAGCAGAGAGGGGTTCATGAACACTGAAGCTTTCTTT. Protein: CASREGFMNTEAFF.